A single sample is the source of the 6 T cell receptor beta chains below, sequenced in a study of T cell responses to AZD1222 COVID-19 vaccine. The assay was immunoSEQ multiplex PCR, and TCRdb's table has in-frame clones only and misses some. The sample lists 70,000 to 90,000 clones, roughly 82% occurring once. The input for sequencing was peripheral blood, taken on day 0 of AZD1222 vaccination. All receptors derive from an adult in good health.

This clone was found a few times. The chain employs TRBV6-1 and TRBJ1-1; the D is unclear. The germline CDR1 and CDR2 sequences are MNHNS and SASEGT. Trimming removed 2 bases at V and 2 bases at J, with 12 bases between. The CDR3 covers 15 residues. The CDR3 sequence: CASSEIFSGNTEAFF. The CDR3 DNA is TGTGCCAGCAGTGAAATCTTCTCGGGTAACACTGAAGCTTTCTTT.

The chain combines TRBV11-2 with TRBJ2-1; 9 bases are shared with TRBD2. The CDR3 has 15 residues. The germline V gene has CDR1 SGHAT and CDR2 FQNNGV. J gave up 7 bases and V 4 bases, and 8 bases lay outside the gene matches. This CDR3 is CASSSLAGIRNEQFF. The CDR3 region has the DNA TGTGCCAGCAGCTCTCTAGCGGGGATTAGGAATGAGCAGTTCTTC.

The DNA of the CDR3 is TGTGCCAGCAGTTTAAATCGTTATGGAGCAGATACGCAGTATTTT. It translates to CASSLNRYGADTQYF. V usage is TRBV27 and J usage is TRBJ2-3; D ambiguous. The germline gives CDR1 MNHEY, CDR2 SMNVEV (reference sequence). The CDR3 runs to 15 residues. The ends were cut back, 2 bases at V and 4 bases at J, with 13 bases in the middle.

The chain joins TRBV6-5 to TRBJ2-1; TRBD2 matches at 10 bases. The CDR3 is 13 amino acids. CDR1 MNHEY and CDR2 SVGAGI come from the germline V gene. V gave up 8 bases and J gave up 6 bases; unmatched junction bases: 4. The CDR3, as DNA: TGTGCCAGCTCCCCTAGCGGGGGCAATGAGCAGTTCTTC. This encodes CASSPSGGNEQFF.

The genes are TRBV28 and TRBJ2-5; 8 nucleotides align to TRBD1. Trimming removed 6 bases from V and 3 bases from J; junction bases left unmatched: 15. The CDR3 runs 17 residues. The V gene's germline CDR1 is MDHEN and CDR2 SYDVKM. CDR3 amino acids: CASRPAGAGGREETQYF. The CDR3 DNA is TGTGCCAGCAGGCCCGCTGGGGCAGGGGGCCGGGAAGAGACCCAGTACTTC.

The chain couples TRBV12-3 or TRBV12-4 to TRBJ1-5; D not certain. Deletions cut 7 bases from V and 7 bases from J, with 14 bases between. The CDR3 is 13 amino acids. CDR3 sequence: CASTRGFVQPQHF. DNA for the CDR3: TGTGCCAGCACCCGAGGGTTCGTGCAGCCCCAGCATTTT.